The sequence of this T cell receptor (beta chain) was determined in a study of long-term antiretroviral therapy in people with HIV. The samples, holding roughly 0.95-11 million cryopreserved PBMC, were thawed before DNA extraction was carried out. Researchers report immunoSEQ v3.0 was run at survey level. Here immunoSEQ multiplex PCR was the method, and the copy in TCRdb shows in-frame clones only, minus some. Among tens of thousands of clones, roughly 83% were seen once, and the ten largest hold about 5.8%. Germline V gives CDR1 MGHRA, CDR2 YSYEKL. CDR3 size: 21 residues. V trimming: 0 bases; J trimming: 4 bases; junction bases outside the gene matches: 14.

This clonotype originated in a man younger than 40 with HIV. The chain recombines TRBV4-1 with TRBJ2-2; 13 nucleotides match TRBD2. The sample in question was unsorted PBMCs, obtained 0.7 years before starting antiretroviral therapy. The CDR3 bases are TGCGCCAGCAGCCAAGAAGGGGCCACTACTAGCGGGGGGGCCGTCACCGGGGAGCTGTTTTTT. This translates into CASSQEGATTSGGAVTGELFF.